Following are 7 T cell receptor beta chains from one sample sequenced in a study of T cell clonotyping in hematopoietic cell transplantation. Time point: recipient sample about 28 days before transplant, after cytoreduction. The data were produced by immunoSEQ multiplex PCR, yet TCRdb's version contains in-frame clones alone and is incomplete. The sample holds around 80,000 clones, 96% seen once. Specimen: peripheral blood mononuclear cells, collected before stem cell transplant. The receptor source for this set is a woman between 45 and 65 years old with acute myeloid leukemia. Some clones in this sample may be carry-over from other donors' samples.

This chain uses TRBV19 with TRBJ2-3, with TRBD2 identical over 10 bases. The CDR3 extends over 17 amino acids. Trimming removed 9 bases from V and 1 base from J; junction bases left unmatched: 13. CDR1 is LNHDA and CDR2 is SQIVND in the germline V gene (reference sequence). The CDR3 DNA reads as TGTGCCAGCACACTAGCGGGACCCAGTTCGGGCACAGATACGCAGTATTTT. Residues: CASTLAGPSSGTDTQYF.

The CDR3 reads CASSTEGMNTEAFF. Here the CDR3 DNA reads TGTGCCAGCAGCACAGAAGGGATGAACACTGAAGCTTTCTTT. The rearrangement joins TRBV9 to TRBJ1-1; no reliable D call. The CDR3 contains 14 residues. V was pared by 4 bases and J by 0 bases, with 10 bases between. Germline V gene data show CDR1 as SGDLS and CDR2 as YYNGEE.

The chain couples TRBV30 to TRBJ2-5; 8 bases are shared with TRBD2. Losses at the gene ends were 0 bases for V and 4 bases for J; bases not matched to a gene: 10. Per germline, CDR1 GTSNPN and CDR2 SVGIG (reference sequence). The CDR3 is 16 amino acids. The CDR3 region has the DNA TGTGCCTGGAGTGTACTGTCGCGGGGGGCCAGAGAGACCCAGTACTTC. Translation: CAWSVLSRGARETQYF.

V gene TRBV5-4 combines with J gene TRBJ2-5; D is tentatively TRBD1 or TRBD2 (5 bases each). CDR3 size: 16 residues. The germline V gene encodes CDR1 SGHNT and CDR2 YYREEE (reference sequence). Trimming left V 5 bases short and J 5 bases short, with 22 bases between. The CDR3 sequence is CASSSPGAPLGETQYF. The DNA of the CDR3 is TGTGCCAGCAGTTCCCCCGGGGCACCCCTTGGGGAGACCCAGTACTTC.

This chain joins TRBV5-1 and TRBJ2-3; D is possibly TRBD1 (6 bases). The CDR3 extends over 15 amino acids. Germline CDR1 is SGHRS and CDR2 is YFSETQ. V was clipped by 4 bases and J by 0 bases, with 12 bases between them. The CDR3 protein is CASSRGQTSTDTQYF. DNA for the CDR3: TGCGCCAGCAGCCGGGGACAAACTAGCACAGATACGCAGTATTTT. Full variable domain (outside the CDR3, taken from reference TRBV5-1 and TRBJ2-3): KAGVTQTPRYLIKTRGQQVTLSCSPISGHRSVSWYQQTPGQGLQFLFEYFSETQRNKGNFPGRFSGRQFSNSRSEMNVSTLELGDSALYLCASSRGQTSTDTQYFGPGTRLTVL.

CDR3 in amino acids: CASRETGTGGYGYTF. CDR3 coding DNA: TGTGCCAGCAGGGAGACCGGGACAGGGGGTTATGGCTACACCTTC. The V and J genes are TRBV6-5 and TRBJ1-2; 11 positions agree with TRBD1. The CDR3 sequence is 15 residues long. V dropped 6 bases and J dropped 5; count of bases not matched to a gene: 8. CDR1 and CDR2 (germline): MNHEY, SVGAGI.

The chain joins TRBV18 to TRBJ1-2, with 8 bases lining up with TRBD1. The V gene end was trimmed by 2 bases and the J gene end by 4 bases; junction bases not matched to a gene: 12. The germline CDR1 and CDR2 sequences are KGHSH and LQKENI. The CDR3 is 17 residues long. Written as DNA, the CDR3 is TGTGCCAGCTCACCAGTCACAGGGGGGCCCTTAGCCTATGGCTACACCTTC. Protein sequence: CASSPVTGGPLAYGYTF.